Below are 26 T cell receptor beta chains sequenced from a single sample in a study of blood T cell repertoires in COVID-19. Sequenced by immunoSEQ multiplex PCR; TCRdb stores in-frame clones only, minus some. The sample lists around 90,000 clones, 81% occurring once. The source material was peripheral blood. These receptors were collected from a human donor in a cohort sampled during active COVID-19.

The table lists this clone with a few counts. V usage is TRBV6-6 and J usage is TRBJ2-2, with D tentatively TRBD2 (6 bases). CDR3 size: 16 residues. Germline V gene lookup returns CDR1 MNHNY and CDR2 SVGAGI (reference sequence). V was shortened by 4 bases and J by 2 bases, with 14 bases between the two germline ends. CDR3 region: CASSSRAGSNTGELFF. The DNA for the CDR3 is TGTGCCAGCAGTTCTAGGGCGGGATCTAACACCGGGGAGCTGTTTTTT.

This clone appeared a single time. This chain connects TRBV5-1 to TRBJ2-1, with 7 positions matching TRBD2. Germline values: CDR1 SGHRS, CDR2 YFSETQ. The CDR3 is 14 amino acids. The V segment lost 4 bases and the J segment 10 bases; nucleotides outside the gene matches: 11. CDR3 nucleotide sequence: TGCGCCAGCAGCCCTGGACTAGGCCTCGGCGAGCAGTTCTTC. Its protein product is CASSPGLGLGEQFF. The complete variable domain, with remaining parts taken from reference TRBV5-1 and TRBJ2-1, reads KAGVTQTPRYLIKTRGQQVTLSCSPISGHRSVSWYQQTPGQGLQFLFEYFSETQRNKGNFPGRFSGRQFSNSRSEMNVSTLELGDSALYLCASSPGLGLGEQFFGPGTRLTVL.

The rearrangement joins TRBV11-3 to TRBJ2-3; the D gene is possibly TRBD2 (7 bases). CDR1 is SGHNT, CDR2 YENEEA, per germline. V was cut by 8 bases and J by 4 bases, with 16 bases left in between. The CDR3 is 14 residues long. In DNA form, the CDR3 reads TGTGCCAGCTCCAAGGGGGGGGCCGCAGATACGCAGTATTTT. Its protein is CASSKGGAADTQYF.

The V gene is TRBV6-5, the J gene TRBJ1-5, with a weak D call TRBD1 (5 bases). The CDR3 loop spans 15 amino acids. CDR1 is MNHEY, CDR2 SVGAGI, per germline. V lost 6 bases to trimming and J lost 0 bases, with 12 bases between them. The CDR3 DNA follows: TGTGCCAGCAGACGACAGTCATATAGCAATCAGCCCCAGCATTTT. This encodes CASRRQSYSNQPQHF.

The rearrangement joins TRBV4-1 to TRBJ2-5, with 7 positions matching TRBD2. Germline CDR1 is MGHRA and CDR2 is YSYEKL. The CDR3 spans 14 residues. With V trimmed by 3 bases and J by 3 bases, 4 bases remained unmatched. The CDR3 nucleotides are TGCGCCAGCAGCCAGAGGCTAGCGGAAGAGACCCAGTACTTC. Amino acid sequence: CASSQRLAEETQYF.

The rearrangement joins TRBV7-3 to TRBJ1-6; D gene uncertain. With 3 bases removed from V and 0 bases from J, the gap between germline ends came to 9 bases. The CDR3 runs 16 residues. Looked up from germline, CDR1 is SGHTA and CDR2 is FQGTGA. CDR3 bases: TGTGCCAGCAGCTTCCGGGGAAGCTCCTATAATTCACCCCTCCACTTT. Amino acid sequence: CASSFRGSSYNSPLHF. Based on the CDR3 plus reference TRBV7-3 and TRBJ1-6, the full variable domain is GAGVSQTPSNKVTEKGKYVELRCDPISGHTALYWYRQSLGQGPEFLIYFQGTGAADDSGLPNDRFFAVRPEGSVSTLKIQRTERGDSAVYLCASSFRGSSYNSPLHFGNGTRLTVT.

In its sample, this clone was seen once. The CDR3: CASSLWSGGSVVEAFF. The CDR3, as DNA: TGTGCCAGCAGCCTATGGTCAGGAGGTTCTGTCGTTGAAGCTTTCTTT. This sequence joins TRBV28 and TRBJ1-1; D is unclear. The CDR3 has 16 residues. Trimming shortened V by 6 bases and J by 7 bases, and 24 bases separated the two germline ends. Per the germline V gene, CDR1 is MDHEN and CDR2 is SYDVKM.

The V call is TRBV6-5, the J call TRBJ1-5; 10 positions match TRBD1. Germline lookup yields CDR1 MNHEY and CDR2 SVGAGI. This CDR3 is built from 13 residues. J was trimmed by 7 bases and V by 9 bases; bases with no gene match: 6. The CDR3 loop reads CASDRGPLQPQHF. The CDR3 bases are TGTGCCAGTGACAGGGGGCCCCTACAGCCCCAGCATTTT.

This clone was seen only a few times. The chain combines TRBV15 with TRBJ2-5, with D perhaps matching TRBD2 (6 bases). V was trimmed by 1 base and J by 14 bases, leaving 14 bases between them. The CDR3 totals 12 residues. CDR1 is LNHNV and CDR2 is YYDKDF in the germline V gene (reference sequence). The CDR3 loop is CATSRGPGTQYF. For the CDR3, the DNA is TGTGCCACCAGCAGAGGCCCCGGGACTCAATACTTC.

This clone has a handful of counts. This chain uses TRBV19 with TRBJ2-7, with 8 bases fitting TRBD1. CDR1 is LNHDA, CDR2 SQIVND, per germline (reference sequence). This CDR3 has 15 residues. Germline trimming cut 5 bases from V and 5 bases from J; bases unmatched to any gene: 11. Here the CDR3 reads CASSGRDRGVHEQYF. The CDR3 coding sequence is TGTGCCAGTAGTGGCCGAGACAGGGGAGTCCACGAGCAGTACTTC.

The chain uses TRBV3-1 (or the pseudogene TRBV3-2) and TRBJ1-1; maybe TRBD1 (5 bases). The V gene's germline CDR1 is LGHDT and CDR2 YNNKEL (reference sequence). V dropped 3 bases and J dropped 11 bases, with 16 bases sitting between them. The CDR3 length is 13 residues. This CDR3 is CASSQKGRAGAFF. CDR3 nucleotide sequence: TGTGCCAGCAGCCAGAAGGGGAGGGCTGGGGCTTTCTTT.

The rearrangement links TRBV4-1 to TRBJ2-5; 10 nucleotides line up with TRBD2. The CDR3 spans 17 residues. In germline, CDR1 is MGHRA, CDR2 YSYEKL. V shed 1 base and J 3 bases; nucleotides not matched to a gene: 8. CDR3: CASSQGVASGGKETQYF. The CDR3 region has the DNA TGCGCCAGCAGCCAAGGGGTGGCTAGCGGGGGAAAAGAGACCCAGTACTTC.

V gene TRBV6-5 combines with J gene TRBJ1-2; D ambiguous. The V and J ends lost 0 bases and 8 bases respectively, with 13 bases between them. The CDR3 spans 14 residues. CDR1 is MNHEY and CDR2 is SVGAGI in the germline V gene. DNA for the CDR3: TGTGCCAGCAGTTACTCGGTCGGGGTGCAGGGCTACACCTTC. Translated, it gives CASSYSVGVQGYTF.

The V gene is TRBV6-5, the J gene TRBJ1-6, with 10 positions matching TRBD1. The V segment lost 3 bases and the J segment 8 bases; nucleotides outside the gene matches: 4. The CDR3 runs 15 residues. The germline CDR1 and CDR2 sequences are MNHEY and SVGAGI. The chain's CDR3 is CASSYGDRGDSPLHF. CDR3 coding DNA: TGTGCCAGCAGTTATGGGGACAGGGGTGATTCACCCCTCCACTTT.

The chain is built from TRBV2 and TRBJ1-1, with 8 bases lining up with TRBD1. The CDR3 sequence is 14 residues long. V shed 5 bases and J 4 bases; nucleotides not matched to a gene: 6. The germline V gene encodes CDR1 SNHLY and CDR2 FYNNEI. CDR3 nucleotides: TGTGCCAGCAGTAAACAGGGGGGGGCCACTGAAGCTTTCTTT. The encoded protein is CASSKQGGATEAFF.

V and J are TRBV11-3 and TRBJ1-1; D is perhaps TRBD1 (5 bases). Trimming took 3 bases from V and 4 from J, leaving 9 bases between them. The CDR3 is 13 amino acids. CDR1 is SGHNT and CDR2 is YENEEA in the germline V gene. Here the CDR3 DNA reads TGTGCCAGCAGCTTGGGGGGTTTCACTGAAGCTTTCTTT. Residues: CASSLGGFTEAFF.

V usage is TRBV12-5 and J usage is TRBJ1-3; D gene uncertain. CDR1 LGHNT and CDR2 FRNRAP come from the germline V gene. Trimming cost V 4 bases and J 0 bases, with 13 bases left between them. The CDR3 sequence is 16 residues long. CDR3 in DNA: TGTGCTAGTGGTTCACAAGGACTCATCTCTGGAAACACCATATATTTT. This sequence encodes CASGSQGLISGNTIYF.

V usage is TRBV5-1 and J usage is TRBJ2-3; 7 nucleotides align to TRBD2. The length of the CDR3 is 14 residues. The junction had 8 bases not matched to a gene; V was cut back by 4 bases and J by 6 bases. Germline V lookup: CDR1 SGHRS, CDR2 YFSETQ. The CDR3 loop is CASSPKPGGDTQYF. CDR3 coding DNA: TGCGCCAGCAGCCCTAAGCCCGGGGGGGATACGCAGTATTTT. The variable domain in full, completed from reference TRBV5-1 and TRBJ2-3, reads KAGVTQTPRYLIKTRGQQVTLSCSPISGHRSVSWYQQTPGQGLQFLFEYFSETQRNKGNFPGRFSGRQFSNSRSEMNVSTLELGDSALYLCASSPKPGGDTQYFGPGTRLTVL.

DNA for the CDR3: TGCGCCAGCAGCTTGGAGCGGGGGGTGGATGAAAAACTGTTTTTT. As protein: CASSLERGVDEKLFF. The genes are TRBV5-1 and TRBJ1-4; possibly TRBD1 for D (5 bases). V lost 0 bases to trimming and J lost 6 bases, with 12 bases between them. The CDR3 has 15 amino acids. The germline V gene encodes CDR1 SGHRS and CDR2 YFSETQ. Complete variable domain (other parts from reference TRBV5-1 and TRBJ1-4): KAGVTQTPRYLIKTRGQQVTLSCSPISGHRSVSWYQQTPGQGLQFLFEYFSETQRNKGNFPGRFSGRQFSNSRSEMNVSTLELGDSALYLCASSLERGVDEKLFFGSGTQLSVL.

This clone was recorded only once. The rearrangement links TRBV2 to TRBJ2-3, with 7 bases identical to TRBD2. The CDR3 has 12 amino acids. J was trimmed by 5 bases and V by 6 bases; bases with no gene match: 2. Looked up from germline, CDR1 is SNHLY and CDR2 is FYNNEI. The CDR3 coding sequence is TGTGCCAGCAGAGTAGCGGGAGATACGCAGTATTTT. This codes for CASRVAGDTQYF. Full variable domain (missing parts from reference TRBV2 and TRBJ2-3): EPEVTQTPSHQVTQMGQEVILRCVPISNHLYFYWYRQILGQKVEFLVSFYNNEISEKSEIFDDQFSVERPDGSNFTLKIRSTKLEDSAMYFCASRVAGDTQYFGPGTRLTVL.

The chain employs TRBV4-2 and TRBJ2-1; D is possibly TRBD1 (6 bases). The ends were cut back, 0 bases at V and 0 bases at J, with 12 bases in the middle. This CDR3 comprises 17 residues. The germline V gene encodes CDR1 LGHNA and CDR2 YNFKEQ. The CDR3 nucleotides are TGTGCCAGCAGCCAAGAACCGGACAGTTCCTCCTACAATGAGCAGTTCTTC. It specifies CASSQEPDSSSYNEQFF.

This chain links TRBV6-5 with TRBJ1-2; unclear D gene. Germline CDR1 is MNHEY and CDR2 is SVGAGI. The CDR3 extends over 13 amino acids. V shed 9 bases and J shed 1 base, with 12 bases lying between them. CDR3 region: CASNLQLNYGYTF. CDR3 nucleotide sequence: TGTGCCAGTAACTTACAGCTTAACTATGGCTACACCTTC.

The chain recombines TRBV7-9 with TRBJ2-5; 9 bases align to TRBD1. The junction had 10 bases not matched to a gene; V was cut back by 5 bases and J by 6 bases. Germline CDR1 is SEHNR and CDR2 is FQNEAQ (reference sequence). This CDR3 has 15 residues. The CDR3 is CASSAPGQGLQTQYF. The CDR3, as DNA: TGTGCCAGCAGCGCACCGGGACAGGGCCTCCAGACCCAGTACTTC.

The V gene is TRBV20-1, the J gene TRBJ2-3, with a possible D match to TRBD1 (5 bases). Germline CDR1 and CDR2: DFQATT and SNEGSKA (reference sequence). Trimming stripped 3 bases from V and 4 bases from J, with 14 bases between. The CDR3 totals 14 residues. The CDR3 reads CSASSRVGADTQYF. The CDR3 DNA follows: TGCAGTGCTAGTAGCAGGGTAGGGGCAGATACGCAGTATTTT.

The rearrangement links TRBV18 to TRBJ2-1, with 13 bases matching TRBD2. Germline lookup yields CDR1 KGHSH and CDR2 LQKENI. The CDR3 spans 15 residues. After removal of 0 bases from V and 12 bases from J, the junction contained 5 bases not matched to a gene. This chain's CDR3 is CASSPPGLAGTVQFF. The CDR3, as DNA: TGTGCCAGCTCACCACCGGGACTAGCGGGGACGGTGCAGTTCTTC. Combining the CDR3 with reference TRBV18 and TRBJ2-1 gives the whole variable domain NAGVMQNPRHLVRRRGQEARLRCSPMKGHSHVYWYRQLPEEGLKFMVYLQKENIIDESGMPKERFSAEFPKEGPSILRIQQVVRGDSAAYFCASSPPGLAGTVQFFGPGTRLTVL.

CDR3 amino acids: CASSLVQGGLNTEAFF. The CDR3 nucleotides are TGCGCCAGCAGCTTGGTACAGGGAGGGTTGAACACTGAAGCTTTCTTT. The V gene is TRBV5-1, the J gene TRBJ1-1, with D perhaps TRBD1 (6 bases). The CDR3 sequence is 16 residues long. Between the trimmed V and J ends, which lost 0 bases and 0 bases, there was a span of 12 bases. The germline gives CDR1 SGHRS, CDR2 YFSETQ.